This T cell receptor (beta chain) was retrieved from a study of T cell changes during pregnancy in multiple sclerosis. Using immunoSEQ multiplex PCR, the repertoire was profiled, and TCRdb retains in-frame clones only, with some absent. The profile shows 70,000 to 100,000 clones, over 85% of them singletons. V gave up 2 bases and J gave up 1 base; unmatched junction bases: 4. The CDR3 is made up of 16 amino acids. CDR1 and CDR2 from the germline V gene are SGHVS and FQNEAQ. The rearrangement links TRBV7-8 to TRBJ2-3, with 9 positions matching TRBD1. The specimen was peripheral blood, collected in the first trimester of pregnancy. The clonotype comes from a female donor with multiple sclerosis, enrolled in a pregnancy study. The CDR3 spells CASSLYRQGGTDTQYF. Written as DNA, the CDR3 is TGTGCCAGCAGCTTATACCGACAGGGGGGCACAGATACGCAGTATTTT.